Listed here are 11 T cell receptor beta chains from one sample, sequenced in a study of blood T cell repertoires in COVID-19. Assay: immunoSEQ multiplex PCR; the TCRdb copy retains only in-frame clones and omits some. In the table there are around 62,000 clones, roughly 90% of which are singletons. Sequencing was carried out using peripheral blood. These receptors all come from a woman in her sixties or seventies with acute or convalescent COVID-19.

This chain connects TRBV5-4 to TRBJ1-4, with TRBD1 matching over 8 bases. J lost 6 bases, V lost 5 bases, and 3 bases had no gene match. In germline, CDR1 is SGHNT, CDR2 YYREEE (reference sequence). CDR3 size: 13 residues. CDR3 nucleotide sequence: TGTGCCAGCAGTCCGGGACAGGATGAAAAACTGTTTTTT. It specifies CASSPGQDEKLFF. Full variable domain (outside the CDR3, taken from reference TRBV5-4 and TRBJ1-4): ETGVTQSPTHLIKTRGQQVTLRCSSQSGHNTVSWYQQALGQGPQFIFQYYREEENGRGNFPPRFSGLQFPNYSSELNVNALELDDSALYLCASSPGQDEKLFFGSGTQLSVL.

This sequence joins TRBV6-5 and TRBJ1-1, with TRBD1 matching 8 bases. The CDR3 covers 12 residues. Germline CDR1 is MNHEY and CDR2 is SVGAGI. The ends lost 8 bases at V and 4 bases at J; junction bases unmatched: 3. The CDR3 DNA follows: TGTGCCAGCGGACAGGGTTTCACTGAAGCTTTCTTT. It codes for CASGQGFTEAFF.

V is TRBV10-3 and J is TRBJ2-1; 13 bases match TRBD2. The ends lost 4 bases at V and 7 bases at J; junction bases unmatched: 7. The CDR3 is 16 amino acids. The germline CDR1 and CDR2 sequences are ENHRY and SYGVKD. CDR3 DNA sequence: TGTGCCATCAGTGGAGGACTAGCGGGAGAGTGGAATGAGCAGTTCTTC. The encoded protein is CAISGGLAGEWNEQFF.

This chain joins TRBV19 and TRBJ1-2; 7 bases match TRBD1. From germline, CDR1 is LNHDA and CDR2 SQIVND (reference sequence). This CDR3 contains 16 residues. V was clipped by 4 bases and J by 2 bases; unmatched bases: 10. The CDR3 is CASSTMTGWENYGYTF. CDR3 sequence (DNA): TGTGCCAGTAGTACCATGACAGGGTGGGAAAACTATGGCTACACCTTC.

The rearrangement uses TRBV7-2 and TRBJ2-5; D is perhaps TRBD2 (6 bases). CDR1 is SGHTA and CDR2 is FQGNSA in the germline V gene. V lost 5 bases and J lost 2, with 12 bases in between. This CDR3 is built from 14 residues. CDR3 in amino acids: CASSSGQAQETQYF. CDR3 nucleotides: TGTGCCAGCAGCAGCGGGCAGGCACAAGAGACCCAGTACTTC.

V usage is TRBV15 and J usage is TRBJ2-7; TRBD1 matches 7 bases. The CDR3 spans 16 residues. J lost 4 bases, V lost 0 bases, and 9 bases had no gene match. In germline, CDR1 is LNHNV, CDR2 YYDKDF (reference sequence). The CDR3 DNA sequence: TGTGCCACCAGCAGAGATAGGGTACAGGGGTGGTACGAGCAGTACGTC. Translating gives CATSRDRVQGWYEQYV.

This clone was counted once. CDR3: CASSFVVASGRTKNIQYF. CDR3 coding DNA: TGTGCCAGCAGCTTCGTTGTGGCTAGCGGGAGGACCAAAAACATTCAGTACTTC. The V call is TRBV6-2 or TRBV6-3, the J call TRBJ2-4, with 11 bases identical to TRBD2. Germline V CDR1 and CDR2: MNHEY, SVGEGT. CDR3 length: 18 amino acids. J gave up 2 bases and V 6 bases, and 12 bases lay outside the gene matches.

The chain carries TRBV29-1 and TRBJ1-2; D uncertain. The CDR3 is 9 residues long. Germline V gene sequence: CDR1 SQVTM, CDR2 ANQGSEA. V was trimmed by 3 bases and J by 8 bases, leaving 4 bases between them. In nucleotides, the CDR3 is TGCAGCGTTGACGTGGGCTACACCTTC. It yields the protein CSVDVGYTF.

This rearrangement joins TRBV9 to TRBJ2-3; TRBD2 is a possible D gene (5 bases). Per germline, CDR1 SGDLS and CDR2 YYNGEE. CDR3 length: 15 amino acids. Between the trimmed V and J ends, which lost 0 bases and 2 bases, there was a span of 10 bases. CDR3 loop: CASSVVGSDTDTQYF. CDR3 nucleotides: TGTGCCAGCAGCGTAGTTGGTAGCGACACAGATACGCAGTATTTT.

V usage is TRBV3-1 (or the pseudogene TRBV3-2) and J usage is TRBJ1-1, with D maybe TRBD1 (5 bases). Germline loops: CDR1 LGHDT, CDR2 YNNKEL (reference sequence). Trimming took 1 base from V and 0 from J, leaving 12 bases between them. This CDR3 comprises 16 residues. The CDR3 region has the DNA TGTGCCAGCAGCCAAGTCATCACAGGAGTGAACACTGAAGCTTTCTTT. The encoded protein is CASSQVITGVNTEAFF.

This clone was counted between two and nine times. This chain uses TRBV7-2 with TRBJ2-7, with TRBD2 matching over 11 bases. CDR1 is SGHTA, CDR2 FQGNSA, per germline. CDR3 size: 14 residues. With V trimmed by 4 bases and J by 2 bases, 1 base remained unmatched. CDR3 DNA sequence: TGTGCCAGCAGCTGGGGACTAGCGGCCTACGAGCAGTACGTC. This translates into CASSWGLAAYEQYV.